The present T cell receptor beta chain was sequenced within a study of radiation and T cells in renal cell carcinoma. Documented time point: baseline pretreatment blood. The treatment here: 15 Gy SBRT to primary tumor, nephrectomy 4 weeks later. Radiation-treated patients gave blood at baseline, week 2 and week 4. The V segment lost 0 bases and the J segment 3 bases; nucleotides outside the gene matches: 8. The CDR3 contains 17 residues. In germline, CDR1 is SGDLS, CDR2 YYNGEE. TCRdb's copy holds only in-frame clones and misses some; the assay was immunoSEQ multiplex PCR. In the table there are approximately 150,000 clones, less than 90% of which are singletons.

The material was blood, obtained from a patient whose treatment included radiotherapy and nephrectomy. This TCR derives from a woman between 70 and 85 years old with renal cell carcinoma. The V call is TRBV9, the J call TRBJ2-3; TRBD1 matches at 9 bases. Here the CDR3 reads CASSVGMGQGETDTQYF. The CDR3 DNA reads as TGTGCCAGCAGCGTAGGGATGGGACAGGGAGAAACAGATACGCAGTATTTT.